This T cell receptor (beta chain) was obtained from a study of T-cell memory formation after mild COVID-19. This CDR3 has 18 residues. After removal of 2 bases from V and 0 bases from J, the junction contained 7 bases not matched to a gene. CDR1 is SGHTA and CDR2 is FQGNSA in the germline V gene. TCRdb processed the 5' RACE reads anew with MiXCR; each CDR3 protein has one entry. The table has roughly 500,000 distinct CDR3 sequences, about 20% seen once. The genes are TRBV7-2 and TRBJ2-3; 11 bases align to TRBD2. The clonotype originates from an adult woman who had mild COVID-19 (a few samples of this study predate the infection). Cell type and time point are not known. The specimen sequenced was PBMCs or a T cell subset sorted from them (not recorded which). Written as DNA, the CDR3 is TGTGCCAGCAGCTTATTACTAGCGGGGGCCCTTAGCACAGATACGCAGTATTTT. It specifies CASSLLLAGALSTDTQYF.